This TCR beta chain was retrieved from a study of T cell clusters in autoimmune cytopenias. General study results and limits: Clustering suggested that physiological T cell clusters were missing in primary autoimmune cytopenia patients.

This clonotype ranks as medium-sized in terms of frequency. Its antigen is still unknown. TRB rearrangements were amplified by touch-down multiplex PCR with mixed TRB-A/B primers. TCRdb reprocessed the multiplex PCR reads and stores each CDR3 protein as one record, lacking DNA. Its table lists several thousand distinct CDR3 sequences. About 39,000 genome equivalents of blood DNA were amplified for TRB. The CDR3 sequence is 13 residues long. Germline V gives CDR1 GTSNPN, CDR2 SVGIG (reference sequence). Separately, the same data were catalogued under a study of T cell repertoires in aging, cancer and after chemotherapy. From that second work: Donors were grouped into six age bands spanning 30 or younger through 70 or older. In cancer patients, declining TCR diversity with age involved lost richness and lost evenness. Across the chemotherapy interval, each cancer cohort showed higher median generation probability, suggesting thymic rebound.

Sequenced sample: peripheral blood. This chain uses TRBV30 with TRBJ2-7; TCRdb's D call of TRBD1 is untestable without DNA. The TCR originated in a human donor in good health. The CDR3 protein is CAWSAGDAYEQYF.